Included here is one T cell receptor beta chain sequence, with context. This clonotype was observed a handful of times. No cognate antigen has been identified for it. Base qualities were left out, and no much larger clone turns up one base away. The source of the sample is a study of type 1 and type 2 diabetes patients (dated by TCRdb to about 2016). For the wider study: Eight or nine type 1 diabetes patients, four type 2 diabetes patients and 6 or 7 nondiabetic controls, all recruited in China, made up the cohort. Across the study, CD4+ and CD8+ T cells were positively selected from PBMCs using CD4 or CD8 MicroBeads on MACS columns. Altogether, around 19,000,000 paired-end reads were produced across the whole study. The study used high-throughput sequencing to profile TCRbeta repertoires and compare individuals with type 1 diabetes, type 2 diabetes and no diabetes. For the type 1 diabetes patients, the type 2 diabetes patients acted as a disease comparison group. Comparing approximately 20-cycle and roughly 27-cycle amplification showed similar V gene usage, suggesting similar primer efficiencies and random PCR bias. TCRbeta libraries were sequenced paired-end on Illumina HiSeq 2000 or MiSeq instruments.

General findings and caveats noted by the study authors: Highly correlated V and J gene usage patterns were observed for type 2 diabetes and control samples, with an average of roughly 0.97 between samples. Because only a limited number of T2D and control samples were sequenced, some T1D-only HECs might also appear in more T2D or control samples. Study groups were not matched for age and gender, which possibly biased interpretation. Type 2 diabetes repertoires showed high diversity, significantly greater than type 1 diabetes repertoires in both CD4+ and CD8+ T cells. Type 2 diabetes patients had few highly-expanded CD4+ clones (median one), and those clones made up a median around 4% of reads.

Sequencer: Illumina MiSeq. Genomic DNA from sorted T cell subsets served as template for TCRbeta CDR3 amplification. The TCRbeta CDR3 region was amplified by multiplex PCR using 30 forward and 13 reverse primers. After the PCR products were purified with AMPure XP beads, a second PCR of roughly 25 cycles was run to add indices and adaptors. Libraries were gel-purified using the QIAquick Gel Extraction Kit before sequencing. In the authors' own workflow: Paired-end reads were merged with FLASH and aligned to IMGT V, D and J germline references using IgBLAST. After reads whose alignment identity to germline references fell below 70% were discarded, about 11 million reads remained study-wide. Following IMGT definitions, CDR3 boundaries, reading frame and productivity were assigned. A highly-expanded clone was defined as any clone making up 1% or more of reads, and normalized Shannon entropy served as the measure of diversity. Unpaired two-tailed t-tests were used to test group differences in Shannon entropy. The public reads were quality trimmed at Q25 with fastp and then assembled into clones with MiXCR by TCRdb, keeping productive beta chains. Duplicate CDR3 protein sequences are folded into a single record with the most common DNA and genes. These V and J calls derive from TCRdb rather than the authors' analysis. The sample table contains 250,000 or so distinct CDR3 sequences; only one count was recorded for more than 40% of them. In total, the top ten clones hold roughly 15% of the sample.

Trimming removed 2 bases from V and 1 base from J, leaving 8 bases between the germline ends. The germline V gene specifies SGHVS as CDR1 and FQNEAQ as CDR2. Including cysteine and phenylalanine, the CDR3 has 14 amino acids. Of all the DNA, just the CDR3 is kept, 42 bases in frame from base 1. Every diabetic patient fulfilled standard classification criteria for type 1 or type 2 diabetes, and glucose and C-peptide were measured using WHO-recommended methods. Exclusion applied to any donor with other autoimmune diseases or infections within the previous four weeks. From each participant, approximately 9.5 milliliters of peripheral blood were collected. LymphoPrep density separation was used to isolate PBMCs.

The source material was peripheral blood mononuclear cells (PBMCs). The sequence joins TRBV7-8 to TRBJ1-1; the D gene is perhaps TRBD1, from 6 matching bases. This TCR came from a man aged 18 to 30 with type 2 diabetes. The CDR3 is CASSLLGQNTEAFF. The bases are TGTGCCAGCAGCTTACTGGGACAGAACACTGAAGCTTTCTTT.